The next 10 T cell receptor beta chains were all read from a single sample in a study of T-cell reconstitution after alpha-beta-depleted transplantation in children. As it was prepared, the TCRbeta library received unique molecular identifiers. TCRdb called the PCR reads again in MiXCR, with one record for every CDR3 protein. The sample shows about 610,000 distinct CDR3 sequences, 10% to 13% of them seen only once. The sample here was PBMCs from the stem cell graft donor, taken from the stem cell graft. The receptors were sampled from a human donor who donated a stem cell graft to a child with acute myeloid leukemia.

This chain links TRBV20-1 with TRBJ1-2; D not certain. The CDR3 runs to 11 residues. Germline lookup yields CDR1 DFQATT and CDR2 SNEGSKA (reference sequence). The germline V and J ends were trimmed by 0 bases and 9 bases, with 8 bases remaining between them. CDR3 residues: CSARDPGSYTF. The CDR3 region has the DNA TGCAGTGCTAGAGACCCGGGCAGCTACACCTTC.

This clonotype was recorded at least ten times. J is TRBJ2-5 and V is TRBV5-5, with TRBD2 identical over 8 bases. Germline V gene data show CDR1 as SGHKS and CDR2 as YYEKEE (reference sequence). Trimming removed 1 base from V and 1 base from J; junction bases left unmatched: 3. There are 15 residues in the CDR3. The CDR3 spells CASSLPGLGQETQYF. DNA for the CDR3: TGTGCCAGCAGCTTGCCGGGACTAGGCCAAGAGACCCAGTACTTC.

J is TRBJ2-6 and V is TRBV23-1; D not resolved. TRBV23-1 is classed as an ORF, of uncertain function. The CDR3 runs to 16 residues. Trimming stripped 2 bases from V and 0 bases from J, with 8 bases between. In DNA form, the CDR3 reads TGCGCCAGCAGTCAAGGGAAGAGCTCTGGGGCCAACGTCCTGACTTTC. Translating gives CASSQGKSSGANVLTF.

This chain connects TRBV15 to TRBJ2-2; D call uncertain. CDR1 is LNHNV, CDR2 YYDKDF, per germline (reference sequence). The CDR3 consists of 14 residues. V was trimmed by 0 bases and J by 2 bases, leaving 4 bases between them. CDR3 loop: CATSRERNTGELFF. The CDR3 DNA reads TGTGCCACCAGCAGAGAAAGAAACACCGGGGAGCTGTTTTTT.

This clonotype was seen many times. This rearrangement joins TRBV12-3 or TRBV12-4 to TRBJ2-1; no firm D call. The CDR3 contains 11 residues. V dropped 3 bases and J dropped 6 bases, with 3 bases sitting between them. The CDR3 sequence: CASSFRNEQFF. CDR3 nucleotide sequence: TGTGCCAGCAGTTTTCGCAATGAGCAGTTCTTC.

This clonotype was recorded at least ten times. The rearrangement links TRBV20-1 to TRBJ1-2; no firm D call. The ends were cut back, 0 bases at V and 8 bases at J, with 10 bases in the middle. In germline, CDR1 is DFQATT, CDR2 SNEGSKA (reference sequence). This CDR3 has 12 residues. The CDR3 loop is CSARDEAGGYTF. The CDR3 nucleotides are TGCAGTGCTAGAGATGAAGCGGGCGGCTACACCTTC.

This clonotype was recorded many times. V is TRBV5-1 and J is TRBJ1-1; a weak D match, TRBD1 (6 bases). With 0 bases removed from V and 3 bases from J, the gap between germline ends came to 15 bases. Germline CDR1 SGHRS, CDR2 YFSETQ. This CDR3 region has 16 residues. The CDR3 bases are TGCGCCAGCAGCTTGGATACAGGGTTTGCATACACTGAAGCTTTCTTT. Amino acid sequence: CASSLDTGFAYTEAFF.

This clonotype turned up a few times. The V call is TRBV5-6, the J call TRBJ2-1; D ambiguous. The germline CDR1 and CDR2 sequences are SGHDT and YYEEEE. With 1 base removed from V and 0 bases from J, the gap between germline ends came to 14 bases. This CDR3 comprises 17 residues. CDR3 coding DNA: TGTGCCAGCAGCTTGCGGCAGAAATTTAGCTCCTACAATGAGCAGTTCTTC. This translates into CASSLRQKFSSYNEQFF.

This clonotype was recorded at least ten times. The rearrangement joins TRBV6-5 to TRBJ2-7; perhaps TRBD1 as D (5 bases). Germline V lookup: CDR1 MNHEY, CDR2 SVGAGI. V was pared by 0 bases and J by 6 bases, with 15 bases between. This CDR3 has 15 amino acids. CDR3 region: CASSYSAQVVGEQYF. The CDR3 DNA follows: TGTGCCAGCAGTTACTCGGCACAGGTGGTAGGCGAGCAGTACTTC.

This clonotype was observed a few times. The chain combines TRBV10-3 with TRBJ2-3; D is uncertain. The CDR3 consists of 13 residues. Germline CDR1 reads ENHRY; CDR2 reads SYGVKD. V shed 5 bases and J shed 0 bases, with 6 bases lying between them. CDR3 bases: TGTGCCATCAGTCCCTCTAGCACAGATACGCAGTATTTT. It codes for CAISPSSTDTQYF.